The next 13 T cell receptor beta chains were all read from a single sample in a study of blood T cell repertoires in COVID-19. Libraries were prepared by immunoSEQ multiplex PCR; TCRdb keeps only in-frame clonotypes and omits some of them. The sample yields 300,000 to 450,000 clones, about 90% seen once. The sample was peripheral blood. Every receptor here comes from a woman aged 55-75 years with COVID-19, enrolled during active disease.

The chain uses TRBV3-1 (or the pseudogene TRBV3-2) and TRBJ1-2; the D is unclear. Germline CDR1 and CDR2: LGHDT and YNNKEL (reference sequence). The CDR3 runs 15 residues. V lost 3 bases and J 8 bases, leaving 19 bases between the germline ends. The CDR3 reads CASSHPGLASGGYTF. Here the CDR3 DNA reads TGTGCCAGCAGCCACCCTGGACTTGCTTCCGGCGGCTACACCTTC.

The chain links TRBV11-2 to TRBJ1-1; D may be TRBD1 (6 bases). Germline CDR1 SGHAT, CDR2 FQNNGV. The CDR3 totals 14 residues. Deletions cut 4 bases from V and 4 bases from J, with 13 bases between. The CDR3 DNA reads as TGTGCCAGCAGCTCCCGACAGGAGCCCACTGAAGCTTTCTTT. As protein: CASSSRQEPTEAFF.

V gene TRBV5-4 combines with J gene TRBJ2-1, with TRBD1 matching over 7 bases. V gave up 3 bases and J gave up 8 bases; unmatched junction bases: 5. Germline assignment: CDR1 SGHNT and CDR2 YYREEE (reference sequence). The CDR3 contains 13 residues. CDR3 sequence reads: CASSSGTVDEQFF. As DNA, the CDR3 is TGTGCCAGCAGCTCCGGGACAGTTGATGAGCAGTTCTTC.

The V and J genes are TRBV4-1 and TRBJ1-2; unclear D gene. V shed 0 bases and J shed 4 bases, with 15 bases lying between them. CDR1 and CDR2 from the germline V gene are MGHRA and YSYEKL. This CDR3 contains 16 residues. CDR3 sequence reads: CASSQDRGSPSYGYTF. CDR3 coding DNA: TGCGCCAGCAGCCAAGACCGGGGTTCTCCCAGCTATGGCTACACCTTC.

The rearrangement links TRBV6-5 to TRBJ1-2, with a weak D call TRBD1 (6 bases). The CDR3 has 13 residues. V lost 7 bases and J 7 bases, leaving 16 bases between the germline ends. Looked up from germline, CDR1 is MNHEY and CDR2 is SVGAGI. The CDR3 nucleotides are TGTGCCAGCACCCACCTTGACAGGCTTGGCTACACCTTC. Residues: CASTHLDRLGYTF.

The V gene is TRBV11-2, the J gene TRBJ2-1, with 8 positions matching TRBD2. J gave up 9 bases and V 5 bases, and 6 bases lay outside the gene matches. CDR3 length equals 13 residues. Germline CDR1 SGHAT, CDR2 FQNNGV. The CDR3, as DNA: TGTGCCAGCAGCCCCCTAAGCGGGGGTGAGCAGTTCTTC. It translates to CASSPLSGGEQFF.

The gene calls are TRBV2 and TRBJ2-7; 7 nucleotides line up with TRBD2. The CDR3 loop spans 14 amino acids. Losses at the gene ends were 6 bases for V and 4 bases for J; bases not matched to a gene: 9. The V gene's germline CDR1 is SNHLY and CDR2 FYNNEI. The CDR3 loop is CASRIGGGGYEQYF. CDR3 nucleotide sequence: TGTGCCAGCAGGATTGGTGGGGGGGGATACGAGCAGTACTTC.

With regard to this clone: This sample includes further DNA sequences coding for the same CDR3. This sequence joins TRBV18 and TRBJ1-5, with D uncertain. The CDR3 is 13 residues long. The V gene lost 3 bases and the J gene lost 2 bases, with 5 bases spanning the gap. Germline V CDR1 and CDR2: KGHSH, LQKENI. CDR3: CASSPSGNQPQHF. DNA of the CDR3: TGTGCCAGCTCACCGTCCGGCAATCAGCCCCAGCATTTT.

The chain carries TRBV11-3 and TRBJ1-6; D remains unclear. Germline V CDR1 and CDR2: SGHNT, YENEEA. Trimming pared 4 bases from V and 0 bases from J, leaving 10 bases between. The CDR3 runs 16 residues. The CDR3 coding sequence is TGTGCCAGCAGCTCCGCAAGGAGCTCCTATAATTCACCCCTCCACTTT. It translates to CASSSARSSYNSPLHF.

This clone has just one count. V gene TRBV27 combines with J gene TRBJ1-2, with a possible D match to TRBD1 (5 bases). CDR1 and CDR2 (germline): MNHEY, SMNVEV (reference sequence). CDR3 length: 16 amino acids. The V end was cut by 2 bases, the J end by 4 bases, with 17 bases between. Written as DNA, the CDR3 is TGTGCCAGCAGTTTAGGGCAAGGTGGCAGGGTCTATGGCTACACCTTC. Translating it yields CASSLGQGGRVYGYTF.

CDR3 DNA: TGTGCCAGTAGTAGACAGGGCACTGAAGCTTTCTTT. The encoded protein is CASSRQGTEAFF. This chain joins TRBV19 and TRBJ1-1; 7 positions match TRBD1. There are 12 residues in the CDR3. Germline CDR1 reads LNHDA; CDR2 reads SQIVND (reference sequence). Losses at the gene ends were 4 bases for V and 4 bases for J; bases not matched to a gene: 0.

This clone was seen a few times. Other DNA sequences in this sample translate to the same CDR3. CDR3 nucleotide sequence: TGCGCCAGCAGCTTGGGTCACTACGAGCAGTACTTC. Its translation is CASSLGHYEQYF. The chain has TRBV5-1 and TRBJ2-7, with unresolved D. The V gene's germline CDR1 is SGHRS and CDR2 YFSETQ. The CDR3 is 12 amino acids. V lost 0 bases and J 3 bases, leaving 4 bases between the germline ends.

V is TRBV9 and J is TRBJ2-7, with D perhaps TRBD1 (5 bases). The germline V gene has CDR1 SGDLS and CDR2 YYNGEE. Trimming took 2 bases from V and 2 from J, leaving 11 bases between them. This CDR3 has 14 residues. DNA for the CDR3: TGTGCCAGCAGCGTGGAACAGGTTGCCTACGAGCAGTACTTC. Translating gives CASSVEQVAYEQYF.